The rows below give T cell receptor beta chains drawn from one sample of a study of OX40 agonist ivuxolimab in advanced cancers. Method: immunoSEQ multiplex PCR; TCRdb's copy keeps in-frame clones and lacks some. Among 65,000 to 70,000 clones listed, 75% to 90% were seen once. The sample here was CD4+ or CD8+ T cells sorted from blood, taken in a trial of the OX40 agonist ivuxolimab. The receptor source for this set is an adult with an advanced solid tumor such as melanoma, head and neck, liver or kidney cancer. The conserved cysteine and the conserved F or W are not part of the CDR3 here.

cdr3_aa cdr3_length j_call v_call
ASSLGSGGAADTQY 14 TRBJ2-3 TRBV27
ASSYGTDTQY 10 TRBJ2-3 TRBV5-6
ASSLGAGHFNEQF 13 TRBJ2-1 TRBV11-2
ASSLEGASYEQY 12 TRBJ2-7 TRBV4-2
ASSKEPVGTPIYEQY 15 TRBJ2-7 TRBV21-1
ASSFARYTEAF 11 TRBJ1-1 TRBV7-8
ASSLVLADTQY 11 TRBJ2-3 TRBV7-9
ASSPTADEQY 10 TRBJ2-7 TRBV2
ASSYASRPNQPQH 13 TRBJ1-5 TRBV6-6
ASSLSGGGPMEETQY 15 TRBJ2-5 TRBV5-4
ASGGASGTQY 10 TRBJ2-5 TRBV2
ASRDRGNNEQY 11 TRBJ2-7 TRBV6-1
ASSIGTRSWDGYT 13 TRBJ1-2 TRBV19
ASRLAIYTGELF 12 TRBJ2-2 TRBV19
ASSQDMGHGYT 11 TRBJ1-2 TRBV4-3
ASSLALRQGAGPGYT 15 TRBJ1-2 TRBV7-9
AWDQGNEAF 9 TRBJ1-1 TRBV30
ASSPEGLAGYNEQF 14 TRBJ2-1 TRBV9
ASSFNEQF 8 TRBJ2-1 TRBV28
ASSQIGGNTEAF 12 TRBJ1-1 TRBV4-1
ASSPGQNYEQY 11 TRBJ2-7 TRBV27
ASSLSPGDMNTEAF 14 TRBJ1-1 TRBV27
AWSVLAGSDEQY 12 TRBJ2-7 TRBV30
ASSLDRATEAF 11 TRBJ1-1 TRBV27
ASSHSEAQETQY 12 TRBJ2-5 TRBV18
ASGSDSSPGEQY 12 TRBJ2-7 TRBV12-5
ASSFGLNTEAF 11 TRBJ1-1 TRBV27
ASRGQGPYNEQF 12 TRBJ2-1 TRBV2
ASSMTGSPGTEAF 13 TRBJ1-1 TRBV19
ASSEEEVGGLAEAF 14 TRBJ1-1 TRBV2
SVGMIEGVSYNEQF 14 TRBJ2-1 TRBV29-1
ASRWGQPNTEAF 12 TRBJ1-1 TRBV19
ASSQGGQPFYNSPLH 15 TRBJ1-6 TRBV4-3
ASSLGTGSSYEQY 13 TRBJ2-7 TRBV7-2
ASRGGGEQY 9 TRBJ2-7 TRBV10-2
ASSSRLAPQGTDTQY 15 TRBJ2-3 TRBV28
ASRTLMNTEAF 11 TRBJ1-1 TRBV19
ASRPNRLAGGRDNEQF 16 TRBJ2-1 TRBV28
ASRTGVAEQF 10 TRBJ2-1 TRBV27
ASSLNSGLVYSYEQY 15 TRBJ2-7 TRBV7-8
ASSPAGRGLSGELF 14 TRBJ2-2 TRBV7-9
ASSQVWEGSYEQY 13 TRBJ2-7 TRBV14
ASRGQTEAF 9 TRBJ1-1 TRBV6-5
ASSFRLGRGEENIQY 15 TRBJ2-4 TRBV5-5
ASSSPGLAGLAYEQY 15 TRBJ2-7 TRBV7-9
ASSLYRWSTDTQY 13 TRBJ2-3 TRBV11-1